A selection of T cell receptor beta chains follows, all from one sample in a study of blood T cell repertoires in COVID-19. Sequencing was performed with immunoSEQ multiplex PCR; in TCRdb, only in-frame clones are kept and a portion is missing. The sample records roughly 280,000 clones, roughly nine tenths being singletons. Input material: peripheral blood. The receptors derive from a young man with active or convalescent COVID-19. CDR3s include the opening cysteine and the closing phenylalanine or tryptophan. A D gene is named only where the DNA matches it firmly. Clone size, where shown, is once, few, many, or a class for clones that have expanded.

TRBD2 TRBJ2-1 . TRBV6-2/TRBV6-3 TGTGCCAGCAGTTACCGAACGGGACTAGCGGGAGGCTACAATGAGCAGTTCTTC CASSYRTGLAGGYNEQFF
TRBD1 TRBJ1-2 . TRBV28 TGTGCCAGCAGTAAAACGGGGACAGGGCTTGATGGCTACACCTTC CASSKTGTGLDGYTF
. TRBJ1-1 . TRBV29-1 TGCAGCGTAATGACAGAATGGATCACTGAAGCTTTCTTT CSVMTEWITEAFF
. TRBJ1-2 . TRBV4-2 TGTGCCAGCAGCCAACACGGGGTTAGGTATGGCTACACCTTC CASSQHGVRYGYTF
. TRBJ1-4 . TRBV30 TGTGCCTGGAGTTACAGGGAAAATGAAAAACTGTTTTTT CAWSYRENEKLFF
. TRBJ2-1 . TRBV7-9 TGTGCCAGCAGCTTAGCAGGTGGCGGGTTCAGCTCCTACAATGAGCAGTTCTTC CASSLAGGGFSSYNEQFF
TRBD1 TRBJ1-1 . TRBV2 TGTGCCAGCAGGGCATCAGGGGGGGCTTTCTTT CASRASGGAFF
. TRBJ2-1 . TRBV10-3 TGTGCCATCAGTGCCTCTTATGAGCAGTTCTTC CAISASYEQFF
TRBD2 TRBJ2-2 once TRBV29-1 TGCAGCGTAGGGATGGGACTAGCGGGAGTAGCCGGGGAGCTGTTTTTT CSVGMGLAGVAGELFF
TRBD2 TRBJ2-1 . TRBV7-8 TGTGCCAGCAGCAAGACTAGCGGGAAGTGGAATGAGCAGTTCTTC CASSKTSGKWNEQFF
TRBD2 TRBJ2-3 . TRBV7-2 TGTGCCAGCAGCTTACGGGGCGGGAGTGGGGTAGATACGCAGTATTTT CASSLRGGSGVDTQYF
TRBD2 TRBJ2-1 . TRBV4-3 TGCGCCAGCAGCCAAGATGGTCCCGGCACTAGCGGGAGCCTGTCCTACAATGAGCAGTTCTTC CASSQDGPGTSGSLSYNEQFF
TRBD2 TRBJ2-1 . TRBV5-1 TGCGCCAGCAAAGGGACTAGCGGGGCCATGGATGAGCAGTTCTTC CASKGTSGAMDEQFF
. TRBJ1-1 . TRBV27 TGTGCCAGCAGTTCTCTGGGACAGAACACTGAAGCTTTCTTT CASSSLGQNTEAFF
TRBD1 TRBJ2-7 . TRBV6-5 TGTGCCAGCAGGGGGACAGGGAACTCCTACGAGCAGTACTTC CASRGTGNSYEQYF
TRBD2 TRBJ2-1 . TRBV19 TGTGCCAGTAGTTCCGCTAGCGGGAGTATCAAGGTGGGCCAGTTCTTC CASSSASGSIKVGQFF
TRBD1 TRBJ1-3 . TRBV10-3 TGTGCCATCAGTCCGACAGGGTCCGGAAACACCATATATTTT CAISPTGSGNTIYF
. TRBJ2-1 . TRBV19 TGTGCCAGTAGTATTGGAACAGGTGGAACCGATGAGCAGTTCTTC CASSIGTGGTDEQFF
. TRBJ1-1 . TRBV11-2 TGTGCCAGCAGCATGACAGCCAACACTGAAGCTTTCTTT CASSMTANTEAFF
. TRBJ1-2 . TRBV7-9 TGTGCCAGCAGCTTAGGGGGGCGCGACTATGGCTACACCTTC CASSLGGRDYGYTF
. TRBJ2-2 . TRBV6-1 TGTGCCAGCAGTGAACGAATTCAGGGGACCGGGGAGCTGTTTTTT CASSERIQGTGELFF
TRBD1 TRBJ1-5 . TRBV28 TGTGCCAGCAGTCAGGGGGGTTCTCAGCCCCAGCATTTT CASSQGGSQPQHF
. TRBJ1-4 . TRBV3-1/TRBV3-2 TGTGCCAGCAGCCAAGGGGCGCCGGGGGGTAATGAAAAACTGTTTTTT CASSQGAPGGNEKLFF
. TRBJ1-6 . TRBV30 TGTGCCTGGAGTAACAGAGCTAATTCACCCCTCCACTTT CAWSNRANSPLHF
TRBD2 TRBJ2-2 . TRBV10-3 TGTGCCATCGCGGGGGAGGGCACCGGGGAGCTGTTTTTT CAIAGEGTGELFF
TRBD2 TRBJ2-7 . TRBV5-6 TGTGCCAGCAGCCCCCCCGGGGGGGGTCGCGACGAGCAGTACTTC CASSPPGGGRDEQYF
TRBD1 TRBJ2-1 . TRBV9 TGTGCCAGCAGCTTCACCCAGGGGGCCCTCTTTCTGTATGAGCAGTTCTTC CASSFTQGALFLYEQFF
. TRBJ1-6 . TRBV3-1/TRBV3-2 TGTGCCAGCAGCCAAGATCTGGACGGCCCGGGGAGACCCCCCCACTTT CASSQDLDGPGRPPHF
TRBD1 TRBJ2-7 once TRBV23-1 TGCGCCAGCAGTCACAACGACAGGGAAACCACCTACGAGCAGTACTTC CASSHNDRETTYEQYF
. TRBJ1-1 . TRBV5-1 TGCGCCAGCAAAACCGGAGGCGGCACTGAAGCTTTCTTT CASKTGGGTEAFF
. TRBJ2-7 . TRBV5-4 TGTGCCAGCAGTCAACAGGGCTCCTACGAGCAGTACTTC CASSQQGSYEQYF
. TRBJ2-7 . TRBV12-3/TRBV12-4 TGTGCCAGCAGCACCCGACAGTTCTACGAGCAGTACTTC CASSTRQFYEQYF
. TRBJ2-1 . TRBV9 TGTGCCAGCAGCGTAAATACAGGGGACTGGAATGAGCAGTTCTTC CASSVNTGDWNEQFF
. TRBJ1-4 . TRBV19 TGTGCCAGTGGGGGAGGGCGTCGGAAAGAAAAACTGTTTTTT CASGGGRRKEKLFF
. TRBJ2-1 . TRBV7-9 TGTGCCAGCAGCTTAGCGAGAAGCTCCTACAATGAGCAGTTCTTC CASSLARSSYNEQFF
. TRBJ1-3 . TRBV7-9 TGTGCCAGCAGCTTAGACAGAAACTCTGGAAACACCATATATTTT CASSLDRNSGNTIYF
. TRBJ2-1 . TRBV7-9 TGTGCCAGCAGCCCACTAGGGGGTTATCAGGGTGAGCAGTTCTTC CASSPLGGYQGEQFF
. TRBJ1-1 . TRBV2 TGTGCCAGCAGCAGGGGAGAAAACACTGAAGCTTTCTTT CASSRGENTEAFF
. TRBJ2-1 . TRBV2 TGTGCCAGCCGGGTGATAGACGAGCAGTTCTTC CASRVIDEQFF
. TRBJ2-2 few TRBV6-2/TRBV6-3 TGTGCCAGCAGCCCTGTCGTCCGGACCGGGGAGCTGTTTTTT CASSPVVRTGELFF
TRBD2 TRBJ2-3 . TRBV29-1 TGCAGCGGACGGGGACTAGCGGGAGGTGGTACGCAGTATTTT CSGRGLAGGGTQYF
. TRBJ2-5 . TRBV6-5 TGTGCCAGCAGTCCAGGGACTGATGAGACCCAGTACTTC CASSPGTDETQYF
TRBD2 TRBJ2-7 once TRBV5-1 TGCGCCAGCAGCTCCCCGGGAGGGACCCTCTCCTACGAGCAGTACTTC CASSSPGGTLSYEQYF